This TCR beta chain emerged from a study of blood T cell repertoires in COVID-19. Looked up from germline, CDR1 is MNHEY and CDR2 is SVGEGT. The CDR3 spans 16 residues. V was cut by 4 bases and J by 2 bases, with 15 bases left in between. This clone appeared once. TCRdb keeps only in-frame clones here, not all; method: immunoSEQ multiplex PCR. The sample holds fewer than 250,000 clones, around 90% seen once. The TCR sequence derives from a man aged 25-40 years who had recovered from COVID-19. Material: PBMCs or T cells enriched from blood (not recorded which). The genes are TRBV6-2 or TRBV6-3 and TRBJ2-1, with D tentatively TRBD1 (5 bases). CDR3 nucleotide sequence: TGTGCCAGCAGTTGGGGCCCGGTAAACCCCTACAATGAGCAGTTCTTC. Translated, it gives CASSWGPVNPYNEQFF.